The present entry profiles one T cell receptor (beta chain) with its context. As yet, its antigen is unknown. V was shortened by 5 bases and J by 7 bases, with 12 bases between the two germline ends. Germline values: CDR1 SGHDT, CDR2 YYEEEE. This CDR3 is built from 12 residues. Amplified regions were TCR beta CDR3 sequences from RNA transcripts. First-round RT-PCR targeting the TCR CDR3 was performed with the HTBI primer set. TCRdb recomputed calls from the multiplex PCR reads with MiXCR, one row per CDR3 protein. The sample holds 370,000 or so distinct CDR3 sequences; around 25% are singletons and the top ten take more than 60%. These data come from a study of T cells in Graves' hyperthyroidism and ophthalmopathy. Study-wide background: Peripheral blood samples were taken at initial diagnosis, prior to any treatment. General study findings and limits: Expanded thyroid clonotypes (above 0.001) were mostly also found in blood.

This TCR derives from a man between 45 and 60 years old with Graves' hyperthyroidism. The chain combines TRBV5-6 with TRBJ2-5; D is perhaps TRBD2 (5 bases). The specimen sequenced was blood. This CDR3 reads CASSSTGWTQYF. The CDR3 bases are TGTGCCAGCAGTTCGACGGGGTGGACCCAGTACTTC.